What follows are 3 T cell receptor beta chains derived from one specimen sequenced in a study of identical twins. MiXCR, applied by TCRdb to the 5' RACE reads, yields one record per CDR3 protein. This sample has about 660,000 distinct CDR3 sequences, with under 9% found just once. In addition, the sample was reused for a study of yellow fever vaccine responses in identical twins.

The sequenced sample consisted of PBMCs. These TCRs come from a woman between 18 and 29 years old in good health.

In this sample, this clonotype turned up a few times. The V call is TRBV11-3, the J call TRBJ2-1; D gene unclear. Germline assignment: CDR1 SGHNT and CDR2 YENEEA. CDR3 length: 12 amino acids. V lost 5 bases, J lost 8 bases, and 10 bases lay in between. As DNA, the CDR3 is TGTGCCAGCAGCCCAGAAAAAGATGAGCAGTTCTTC. Protein product: CASSPEKDEQFF.

The chain couples TRBV27 to TRBJ2-7, with D possibly matching TRBD2 (5 bases). Trimming removed 2 bases from V and 3 bases from J, with 8 bases in between. Germline lookup yields CDR1 MNHEY and CDR2 SMNVEV (reference sequence). The CDR3 has 13 amino acids. CDR3 in DNA: TGTGCCAGCAGTTTAACTAGTAACTACGAGCAGTACTTC. Residues: CASSLTSNYEQYF.

This clonotype was counted a few times. J is TRBJ2-7 and V is TRBV29-1, with D maybe TRBD1 (5 bases). V shed 7 bases and J shed 4 bases, with 20 bases lying between them. This CDR3 is 14 amino acids long. Germline CDR1 reads SQVTM; CDR2 reads ANQGSEA. The CDR3 DNA reads TGCAGCGCTTCCCCCCAGGGTCCCGGGTACGAGCAGTACTTC. This gives the protein CSASPQGPGYEQYF.